This section outlines one T cell receptor (beta chain) sequence together with its context. With V trimmed by 6 bases and J by 2 bases, 5 bases remained unmatched. The CDR3 has 15 amino acids. Germline V gives CDR1 MNHNS, CDR2 SASEGT. The data were taken from a study of cytomegalovirus exposure and HLA in healthy donors. Whole-study context: The approximately 120 million unique TCR beta sequences, from about 170 million T cells, were found by an earlier analysis.

The study ran its PCR with 60 Vbeta and 13 Jbeta primers. Methods used by the authors: There were around 78 million unique TCR beta chains by a later count, and around 10 million of them were shared. Clones were sequenced by immunoSEQ multiplex PCR, and TCRdb holds only the in-frame ones, with some missing. V and J calls and clone size are copied from that table; D and trimming were computed from the DNA. This table lists roughly 200,000 clones. Sequencing was carried out using PBMCs. The TCR originated in a girl under 10 years old in good health and CMV-seropositive. V usage is TRBV6-1 and J usage is TRBJ1-5, with TRBD1 matching over 9 bases. As DNA, the CDR3 is TGTGCCAGCAGGGGACAGGGAATGGGCAATCAGCCCCAGCATTTT. Its translation: CASRGQGMGNQPQHF.